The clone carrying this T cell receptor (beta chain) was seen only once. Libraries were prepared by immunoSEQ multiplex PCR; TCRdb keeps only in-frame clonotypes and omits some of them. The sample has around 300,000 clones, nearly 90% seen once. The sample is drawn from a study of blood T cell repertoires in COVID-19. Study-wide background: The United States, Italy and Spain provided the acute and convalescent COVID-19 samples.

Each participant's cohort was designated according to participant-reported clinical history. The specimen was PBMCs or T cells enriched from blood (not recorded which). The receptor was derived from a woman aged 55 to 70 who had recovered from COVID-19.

The CDR3 DNA follows: TGTGCCAGCAGCGAGGGACAGTCCTACAATGAGCAGTTCTTC. Its protein product is CASSEGQSYNEQFF. The genes are TRBV9 and TRBJ2-1; 7 nucleotides agree with TRBD1. The length of the CDR3 is 14 residues. In germline, CDR1 is SGDLS, CDR2 YYNGEE. J lost 1 base, V lost 3 bases, and 1 base had no gene match.